This T cell receptor beta chain came from a study of siplizumab effects on memory and regulatory T cells (dated by TCRdb to about 2019). Regarding the research as a whole: The study examined how the anti-CD2 antibody siplizumab affects alloreactive T-cell subsets in allogeneic mixed lymphocyte reactions built from human PBMCs. Broad study findings and their caveats: About 75-97% of proliferating CD4+ or CD8+ clones could not be given a naive or memory phenotype. The cumulative frequency of alloreactive sequences traceable to unstimulated CD4+ memory T cells was significantly reduced by siplizumab. Compared with memory T cells, unstimulated naive T cells appeared more diverse, and naive cells seemed to make a substantial contribution to the alloresponse. Because sequences below about 10^-5 frequency were poorly captured, only a minor fraction of alloreactive clones could be mapped to unstimulated subsets. Among mappable alloreactive CD4+ clones, an average Treg-derived fraction of roughly 71% was observed with siplizumab, compared with 25% to 30% in control reactions. The suppressive function of proliferating Tregs from siplizumab cultures was not functionally confirmed.

This clone appeared a few times. Its recognized antigen is unknown. One base away there is no much larger clone; base qualities are not given. TCRbeta CDR3 sequencing was performed on sorted unstimulated T cells and on proliferating T cells recovered from mixed lymphocyte reactions. Fresh whole blood from roughly ten HLA-typed healthy donors was used to isolate PBMCs. To map where alloreactive clones came from, unstimulated CD4+ regulatory T cells were FACS-sorted. Trimming takes 1 base from V and 4 bases from J, and the germline ends sit 11 bases apart. The CDR3 has 15 amino acids, counting the end cysteine and phenylalanine. The DNA shown is the 45-base CDR3, in frame from base 1. The germline V gene sets CDR1 to SGHDT and CDR2 to YYEEEE. The method behind the library was the immunoSEQ multiplex PCR assay. Each sample had some 10^5 TCR templates assayed by the deep sequencing platform. Genomic DNA extracted from sorted T cells was used for TCRbeta CDR3 sequencing. The authors processed their data as follows. The R programming language was used for clonal analysis of the TCRbeta CDR3 data. Alloreactive CD4+ and CD8+ clones were defined by comparing unstimulated samples with post-reaction CFSE-low samples. Regulatory or non-regulatory origin was assigned to alloreactive CD4+ clones by matching of sequences to sorted unstimulated Treg and non-Treg repertoires. In TCRdb, the immuneACCESS table is reduced to in-frame sequences with V and J assigned. These tables do not hold every clone; where another copy was compared, an unresolved V gene accounts for under half, and the others remain unexplained. Clonal size and the V and J genes are those of that table, whereas D and trimming came from the DNA. This sample comprises about 82,000 clones, about 91% of them detected only once. Under 2% of the sample is in the top ten clones.

The receptor chain draws on TRBV5-6 and TRBJ1-4, with no reliable assignment of the D segment. The sequence came from a human donor in good health. The sample taken for sequencing was Tregs sorted from blood. Here the CDR3 is given as CASSLSIRYNEKLFF. The DNA sequence follows: TGTGCCAGCAGCTTGTCCATCCGATATAATGAAAAACTGTTTTTT.